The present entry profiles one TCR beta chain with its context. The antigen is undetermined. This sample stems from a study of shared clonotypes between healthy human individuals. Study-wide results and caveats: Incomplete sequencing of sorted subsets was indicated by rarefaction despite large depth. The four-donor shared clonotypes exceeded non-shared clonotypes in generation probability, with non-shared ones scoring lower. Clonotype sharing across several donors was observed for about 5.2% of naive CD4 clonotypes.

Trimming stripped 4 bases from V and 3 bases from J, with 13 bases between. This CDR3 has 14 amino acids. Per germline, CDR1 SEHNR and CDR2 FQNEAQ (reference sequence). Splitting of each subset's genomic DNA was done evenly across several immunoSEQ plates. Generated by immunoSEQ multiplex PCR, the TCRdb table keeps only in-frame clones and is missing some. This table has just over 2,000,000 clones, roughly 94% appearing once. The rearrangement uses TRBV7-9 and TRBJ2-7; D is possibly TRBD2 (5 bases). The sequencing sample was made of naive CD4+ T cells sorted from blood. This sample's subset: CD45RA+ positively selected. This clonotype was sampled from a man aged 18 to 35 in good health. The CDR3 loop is CASSSSGWGYEQYF. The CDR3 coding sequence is TGTGCCAGCAGCTCATCGGGGTGGGGCTACGAGCAGTACTTC.